This T cell receptor (beta chain) was found in a study of prognosis after radiotherapy for stage I lung cancer (dated by TCRdb to the early 2020s). About the study as a whole: Over 15 stage I NSCLC patients were enrolled in Nanjing, China, between 2018 and 2019. The cohort included about a dozen men and five to seven women, with a median age of approximately 75 years and a range of about 53 to 85 years. For each of the approximately 20 patients, one blood sample was taken before SBRT and one after, so the study sequenced approximately 38 samples in total. Distant metastases were developed by four of the 19 patients after SBRT, at a median of about 7 months, whereas no significant progression was observed in the other 15 patients. Image-guided IMRT or VMAT was used to deliver SBRT in 3 to 5 fractions at a biologically effective dose of at least 100 Gy. Oligometastatic NSCLC after surgical resection of the primary tumor was present in five or six patients, while newly diagnosed primary stage I lung tumors were present in 11 to 15. On tumor histology, eleven to twelve patients had adenocarcinoma and about seven had squamous cell carcinoma. All patients were considered medically inoperable, owing to comorbidities in approximately 12 and refusal of surgery in about 7. Peripheral blood TCR beta repertoires were profiled in stage I NSCLC patients before and after stereotactic body radiotherapy, and the study then linked these repertoires to distant failure. Concurrent therapy was not administered to any patient alongside SBRT. Broader findings and caveats from the paper: Whether the expanded TCR clones were tumor-specific was not determined. TRBV and TRBJ usage frequencies reportedly differed by metastasis status, in two V genes at baseline and in about 10 V and two J genes after SBRT. Limitations of the study included a small cohort and short follow-up, and the study findings need independent validation. Post-SBRT Shannon entropy and its change from baseline were lower in patients who developed distant metastases; baseline Shannon entropy was not associated with metastases. None of the reported P values were adjusted for multiple comparisons. A decrease in unique TCR clone counts was observed after SBRT (median approximately 10,000 before versus around 6,200 after; Wilcoxon paired P=0.011).

Measured from the cysteine to the phenylalanine, the CDR3 is 13 residues long. Just CDR3 DNA is preserved here, 39 bases in frame from base 1. The germline ends are 9 bases apart after V is trimmed by 1 base and J by 8 bases. Taken from the germline V gene, the CDR1 and CDR2 loops are LGHNA and YNFKEQ. Two rounds of multiplex PCR were used to amplify the TCR beta CDR3 region from genomic DNA. The first PCR round used primers specific to each TRBV and TRBJ gene, with sequences filed in Chinese patent CN105087789A. Universal primers were used in the second PCR round. The Roche High Pure PCR Template Preparation Kit was used to extract genomic DNA from frozen PBMCs. The libraries underwent paired-end sequencing with 151 bp reads on an Illumina HiSeq 3000. Turning to the authors' computational methods: CutAdapt was used to remove raw reads lacking the multiplex PCR primer sequences. High-quality paired reads were merged into contigs with PEAR. MiXCR assigned TRB V, D and J gene segments to each contig by aligning to reference sequences. CDR3 sequences were clustered by base quality and sequence similarity to remove sequencing errors. Diversity was measured as Shannon entropy normalized by the natural log of productive TCR sequence number. Clonality was computed as one minus the ratio of Shannon entropy to the natural log of the number of unique clonotypes. Progression-free survival cut-offs for repertoire metrics were chosen using the Youden index of ROC curves, with analyses run in R 3.5.3. TCRdb trimmed the raw reads at Q25, called clones with MiXCR and kept productive beta chains. Identical CDR3 proteins give one entry, which carries the most common genes and DNA. The V and J calls reflect TCRdb's pipeline rather than the authors' work. The sample table records tens of thousands of distinct CDR3 sequences; around 38% of these occur just once. Of the sample, 32% falls within the top ten clones.

This clonotype was found many times. The target of this receptor is not known. No base-level quality is on record; no much larger clone is a single base apart. No patient had a history of other malignancies or prior chemotherapy or radiotherapy, and all had node-negative disease on CT and PET/CT. At each of two time points, around 5.7 milliliters of peripheral venous blood were collected in EDTA tubes. Ficoll-Paque Plus density-gradient centrifugation was used to isolate PBMCs. Right after collection, samples were kept at -80 degrees C until analysis. This receptor chain uses TRBV4-2 and TRBJ1-5, with TRBD1 as a weak D call on 5 bases. Sequenced material: PBMCs, taken before or after stereotactic body radiation therapy (not recorded which). This receptor was taken from a donor older than 45 with non-small cell lung cancer. The DNA sequence reads TGTGCCAGCAGCCAAGTGGGGCGAGAGCCCCAGCATTTT. It translates as CASSQVGREPQHF.